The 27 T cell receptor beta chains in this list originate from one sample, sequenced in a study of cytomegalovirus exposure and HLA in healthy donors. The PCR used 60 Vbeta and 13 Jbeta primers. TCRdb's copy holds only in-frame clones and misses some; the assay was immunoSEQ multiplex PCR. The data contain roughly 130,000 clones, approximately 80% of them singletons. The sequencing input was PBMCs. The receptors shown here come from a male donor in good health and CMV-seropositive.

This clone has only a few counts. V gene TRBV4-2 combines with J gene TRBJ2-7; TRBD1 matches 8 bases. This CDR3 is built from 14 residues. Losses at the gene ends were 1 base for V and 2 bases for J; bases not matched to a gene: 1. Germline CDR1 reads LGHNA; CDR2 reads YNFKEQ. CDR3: CASSQGQGTYEQYF. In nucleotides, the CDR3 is TGTGCCAGCAGCCAAGGACAGGGGACCTACGAGCAGTACTTC.

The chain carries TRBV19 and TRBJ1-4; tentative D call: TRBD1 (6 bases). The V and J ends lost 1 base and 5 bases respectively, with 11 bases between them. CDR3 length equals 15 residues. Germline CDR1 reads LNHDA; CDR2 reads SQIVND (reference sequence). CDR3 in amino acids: CASSIGGQSNEKLFF. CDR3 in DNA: TGTGCCAGTAGTATAGGCGGACAGTCGAATGAAAAACTGTTTTTT.

The CDR3 sequence: CASSLVSRTVGPFDVQYF. The CDR3 nucleotides read TGCGCCAGCAGCTTGGTTTCCCGGACAGTCGGTCCCTTCGATGTGCAGTACTTC. This chain links TRBV5-1 with TRBJ2-7; D possibly corresponds to TRBD1 (6 bases). This CDR3 is 18 amino acids long. The V end was cut by 0 bases, the J end by 9 bases, with 28 bases between. Germline values: CDR1 SGHRS, CDR2 YFSETQ.

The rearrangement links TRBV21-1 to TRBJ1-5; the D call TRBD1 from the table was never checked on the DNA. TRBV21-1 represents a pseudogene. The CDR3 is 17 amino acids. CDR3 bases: TGTGCCAGCAGCAAAGCGCTTCGAGGGGGATCCAATCAGCCCCAGCATTTT. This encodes CASSKALRGGSNQPQHF.

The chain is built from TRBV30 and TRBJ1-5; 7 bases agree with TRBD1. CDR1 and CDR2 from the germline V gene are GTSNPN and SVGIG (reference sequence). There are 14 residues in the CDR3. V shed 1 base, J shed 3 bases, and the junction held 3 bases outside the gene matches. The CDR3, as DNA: TGTGCCTGGAGTGAGGGACAGTACAATCAGCCCCAGCATTTT. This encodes CAWSEGQYNQPQHF. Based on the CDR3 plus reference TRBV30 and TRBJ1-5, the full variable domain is SQTIHQWPATLVQPVGSPLSLECTVEGTSNPNLYWYRQAAGRGLQLLFYSVGIGQISSEVPQNLSASRPQDRQFILSSKKLLLSDSGFYLCAWSEGQYNQPQHFGDGTRLSIL.

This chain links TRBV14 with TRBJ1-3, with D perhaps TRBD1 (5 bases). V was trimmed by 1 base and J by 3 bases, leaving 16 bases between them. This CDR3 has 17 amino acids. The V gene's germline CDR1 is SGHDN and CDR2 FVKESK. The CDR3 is CASSQVPGNRRGNTIYF. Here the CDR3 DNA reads TGTGCCAGCAGCCAAGTCCCAGGGAACAGGCGTGGAAACACCATATATTTT.

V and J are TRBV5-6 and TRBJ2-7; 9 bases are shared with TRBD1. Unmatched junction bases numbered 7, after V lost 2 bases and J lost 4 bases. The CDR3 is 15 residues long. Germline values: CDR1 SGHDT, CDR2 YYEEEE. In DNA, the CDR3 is TGTGCCAGCAGCTTTGGAGGGACAGGGAGGTACGAGCAGTACTTC. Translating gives CASSFGGTGRYEQYF.

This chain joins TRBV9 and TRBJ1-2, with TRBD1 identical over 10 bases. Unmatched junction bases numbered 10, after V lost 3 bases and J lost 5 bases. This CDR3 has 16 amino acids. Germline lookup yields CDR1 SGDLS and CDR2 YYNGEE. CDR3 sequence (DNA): TGTGCCAGCAGCGCTCGACAGGGGGCGAACTTATATGGCTACACCTTC. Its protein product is CASSARQGANLYGYTF.

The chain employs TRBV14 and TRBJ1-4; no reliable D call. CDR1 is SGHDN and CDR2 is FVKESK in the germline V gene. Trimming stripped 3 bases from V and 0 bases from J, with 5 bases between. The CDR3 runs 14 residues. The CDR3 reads CASSHLATNEKLFF. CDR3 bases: TGTGCCAGCAGCCACCTTGCAACTAATGAAAAACTGTTTTTT. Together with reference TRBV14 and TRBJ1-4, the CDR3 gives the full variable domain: EAGVTQFPSHSVIEKGQTVTLRCDPISGHDNLYWYRRVMGKEIKFLLHFVKESKQDESGMPNNRFLAERTGGTYSTLKVQPAELEDSGVYFCASSHLATNEKLFFGSGTQLSVL.

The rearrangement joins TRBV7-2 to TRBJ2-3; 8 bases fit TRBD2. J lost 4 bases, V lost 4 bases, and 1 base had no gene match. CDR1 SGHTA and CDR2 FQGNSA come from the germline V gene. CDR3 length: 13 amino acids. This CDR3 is CASSWGLADTQYF. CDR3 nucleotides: TGTGCCAGCAGCTGGGGACTAGCAGATACGCAGTATTTT.

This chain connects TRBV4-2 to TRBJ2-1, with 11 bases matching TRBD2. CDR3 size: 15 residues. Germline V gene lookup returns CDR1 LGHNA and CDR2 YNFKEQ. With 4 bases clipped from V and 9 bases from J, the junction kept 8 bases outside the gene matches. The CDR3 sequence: CASSLRLAGFGEQFF. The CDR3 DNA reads TGTGCCAGCAGCCTTCGACTAGCGGGATTTGGTGAGCAGTTCTTC.

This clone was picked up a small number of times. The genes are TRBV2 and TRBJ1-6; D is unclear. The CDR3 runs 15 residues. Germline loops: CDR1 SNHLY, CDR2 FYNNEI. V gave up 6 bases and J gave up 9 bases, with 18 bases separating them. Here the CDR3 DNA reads TGTGCCAGCAGGGAATCTTCCCAGACTACTTCACCCCTCCACTTT. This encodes CASRESSQTTSPLHF.

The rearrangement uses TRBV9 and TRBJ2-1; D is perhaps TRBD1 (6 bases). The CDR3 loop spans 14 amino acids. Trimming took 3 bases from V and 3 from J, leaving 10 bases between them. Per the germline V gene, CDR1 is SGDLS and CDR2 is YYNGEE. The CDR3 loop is CASSETDSYNEQFF. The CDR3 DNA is TGTGCCAGCAGCGAGACGGACAGCTACAATGAGCAGTTCTTC. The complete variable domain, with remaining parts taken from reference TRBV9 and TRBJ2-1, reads DSGVTQTPKHLITATGQRVTLRCSPRSGDLSVYWYQQSLDQGLQFLIQYYNGEERAKGNILERFSAQQFPDLHSELNLSSLELGDSALYFCASSETDSYNEQFFGPGTRLTVL.

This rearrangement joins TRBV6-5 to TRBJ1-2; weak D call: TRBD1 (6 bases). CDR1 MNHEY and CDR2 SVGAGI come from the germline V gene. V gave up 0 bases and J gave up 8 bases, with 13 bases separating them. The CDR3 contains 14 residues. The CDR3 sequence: CASSYSEVRGGYTF. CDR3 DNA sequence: TGTGCCAGCAGTTACTCCGAGGTCAGGGGAGGCTACACCTTC.

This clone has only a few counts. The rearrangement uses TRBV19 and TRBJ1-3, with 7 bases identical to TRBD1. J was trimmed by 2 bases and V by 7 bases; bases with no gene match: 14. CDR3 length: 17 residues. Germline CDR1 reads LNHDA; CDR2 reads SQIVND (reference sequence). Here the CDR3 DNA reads TGTGCCAGTACCCTGACCCGACAGGGTCGAACTGGAAACACCATATATTTT. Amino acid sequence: CASTLTRQGRTGNTIYF.

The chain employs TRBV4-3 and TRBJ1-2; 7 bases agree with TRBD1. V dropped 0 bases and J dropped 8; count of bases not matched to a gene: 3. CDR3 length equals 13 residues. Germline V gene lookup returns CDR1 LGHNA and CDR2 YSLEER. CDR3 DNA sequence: TGCGCCAGCAGCCAAGACAAACAGGGGGGCTACACCTTC. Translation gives CASSQDKQGGYTF.

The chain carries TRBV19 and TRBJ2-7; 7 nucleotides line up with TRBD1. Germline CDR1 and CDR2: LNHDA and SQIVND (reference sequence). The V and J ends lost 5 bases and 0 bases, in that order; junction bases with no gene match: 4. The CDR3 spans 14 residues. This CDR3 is CASSPGQVSYEQYF. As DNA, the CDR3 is TGTGCCAGTAGTCCCGGACAGGTCTCCTACGAGCAGTACTTC. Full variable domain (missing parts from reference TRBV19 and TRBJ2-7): DGGITQSPKYLFRKEGQNVTLSCEQNLNHDAMYWYRQDPGQGLRLIYYSQIVNDFQKGDIAEGYSVSREKKESFPLTVTSAQKNPTAFYLCASSPGQVSYEQYFGPGTRLTVT.

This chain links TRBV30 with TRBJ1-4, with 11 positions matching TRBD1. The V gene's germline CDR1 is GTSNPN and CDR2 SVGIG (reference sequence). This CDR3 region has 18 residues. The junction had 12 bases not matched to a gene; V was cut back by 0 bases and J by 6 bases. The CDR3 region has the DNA TGTGCCTGGAGTGTACAAGTATGGGGGACAGGGGGTCATGAAAAACTGTTTTTT. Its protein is CAWSVQVWGTGGHEKLFF.

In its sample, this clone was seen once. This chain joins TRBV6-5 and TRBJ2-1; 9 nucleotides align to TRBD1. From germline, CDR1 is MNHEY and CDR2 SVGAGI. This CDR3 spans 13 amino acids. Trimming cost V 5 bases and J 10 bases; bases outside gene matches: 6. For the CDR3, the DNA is TGTGCCAGCAGTCCTGGACAGGGGTGGGAGCAGTTCTTC. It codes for CASSPGQGWEQFF.

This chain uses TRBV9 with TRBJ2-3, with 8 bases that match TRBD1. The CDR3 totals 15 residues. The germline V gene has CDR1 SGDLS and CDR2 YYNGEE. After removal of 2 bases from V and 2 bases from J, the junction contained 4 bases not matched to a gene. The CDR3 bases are TGTGCCAGCAGCGTCGAGGGACAGGTCACAGATACGCAGTATTTT. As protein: CASSVEGQVTDTQYF.

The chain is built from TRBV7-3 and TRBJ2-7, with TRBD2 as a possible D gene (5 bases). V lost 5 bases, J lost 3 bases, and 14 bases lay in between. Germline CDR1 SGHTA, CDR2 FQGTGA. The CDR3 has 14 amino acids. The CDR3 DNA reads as TGTGCCAGCAGCGCCAGCGGAGGAAACTACGAGCAGTACTTC. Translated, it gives CASSASGGNYEQYF.

This CDR3 is CASSGTGGWSQHF. DNA of the CDR3: TGTGCCAGTAGCGGGACAGGGGGCTGGTCCCAGCATTTT. The J gene is TRBJ1-5, the V gene TRBV19, with TRBD1 matching over 12 bases. Per the germline V gene, CDR1 is LNHDA and CDR2 is SQIVND (reference sequence). The CDR3 runs 13 residues. V dropped 6 bases and J dropped 11; count of bases not matched to a gene: 5.

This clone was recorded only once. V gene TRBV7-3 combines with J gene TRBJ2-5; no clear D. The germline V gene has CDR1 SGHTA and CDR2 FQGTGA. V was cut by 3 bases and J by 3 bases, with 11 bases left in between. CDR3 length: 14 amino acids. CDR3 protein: CASSLSPSKETQYF. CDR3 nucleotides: TGTGCCAGCAGCTTGAGCCCTTCGAAAGAGACCCAGTACTTC.

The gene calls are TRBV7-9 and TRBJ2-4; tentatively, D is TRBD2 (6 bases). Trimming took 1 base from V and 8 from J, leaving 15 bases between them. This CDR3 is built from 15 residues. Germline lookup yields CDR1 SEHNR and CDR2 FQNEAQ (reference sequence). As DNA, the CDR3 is TGTGCCAGCAGCTTAGGTTCGGGGGTGGGTGACATTCAGTACTTC. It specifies CASSLGSGVGDIQYF.

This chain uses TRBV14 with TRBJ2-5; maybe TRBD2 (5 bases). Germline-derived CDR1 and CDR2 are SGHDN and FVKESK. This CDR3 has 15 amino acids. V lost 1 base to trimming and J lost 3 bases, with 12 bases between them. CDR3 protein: CASSQAMGAKETQYF. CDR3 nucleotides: TGTGCCAGCAGCCAAGCGATGGGAGCTAAAGAGACCCAGTACTTC.

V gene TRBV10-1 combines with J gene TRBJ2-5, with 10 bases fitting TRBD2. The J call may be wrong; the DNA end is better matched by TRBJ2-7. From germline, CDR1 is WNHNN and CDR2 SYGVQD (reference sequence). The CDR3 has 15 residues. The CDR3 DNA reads TGCGCCAGCAGTGAGCCTAGCGGGAGCCTGTACGAGCAGTACTTC. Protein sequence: CASSEPSGSLYEQYF.

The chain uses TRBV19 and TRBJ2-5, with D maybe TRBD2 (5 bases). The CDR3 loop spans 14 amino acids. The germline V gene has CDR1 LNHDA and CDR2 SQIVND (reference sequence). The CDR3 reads CPFHRWTDEETQYF. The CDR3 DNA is TGTCCCTTCCACCGTTGGACTGACGAAGAGACCCAGTACTTC.